The present TCR beta chain was sequenced within a study of long-term antiretroviral therapy in people with HIV. The assay used was immunoSEQ (version v3.0), run at survey level. The data were produced by immunoSEQ multiplex PCR, yet TCRdb's version contains in-frame clones alone and is incomplete. The sample contains 20,000 to 25,000 clones, roughly 80% of which appear only once. V was clipped by 5 bases and J by 2 bases; unmatched bases: 8. CDR3 length: 17 residues. Germline V gene sequence: CDR1 MNHEY, CDR2 SMNVEV (reference sequence). The count of this clone is one. The sequence was collected from a man aged 35-49 years with HIV. The chain carries TRBV27 and TRBJ2-1; 11 positions match TRBD2. This sample comprised unsorted PBMCs, obtained 0.5 years before starting antiretroviral therapy. CDR3 in amino acids: CASSRLQTSGAYNEQFF. The CDR3 DNA reads TGTGCCAGCAGTCGGCTCCAGACTAGCGGGGCCTACAATGAGCAGTTCTTC.